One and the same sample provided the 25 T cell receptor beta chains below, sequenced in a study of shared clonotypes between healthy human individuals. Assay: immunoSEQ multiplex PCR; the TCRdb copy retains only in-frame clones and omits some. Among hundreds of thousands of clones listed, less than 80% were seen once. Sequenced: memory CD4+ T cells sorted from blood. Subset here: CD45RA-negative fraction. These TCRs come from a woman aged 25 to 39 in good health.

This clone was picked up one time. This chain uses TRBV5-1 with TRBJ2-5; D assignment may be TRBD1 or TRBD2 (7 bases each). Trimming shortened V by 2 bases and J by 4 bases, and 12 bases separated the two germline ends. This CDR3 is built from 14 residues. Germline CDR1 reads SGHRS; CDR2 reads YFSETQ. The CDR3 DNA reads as TGCGCCAGCAGCTTTGACAGGGAGGGAGAGACCCAGTACTTC. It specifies CASSFDREGETQYF.

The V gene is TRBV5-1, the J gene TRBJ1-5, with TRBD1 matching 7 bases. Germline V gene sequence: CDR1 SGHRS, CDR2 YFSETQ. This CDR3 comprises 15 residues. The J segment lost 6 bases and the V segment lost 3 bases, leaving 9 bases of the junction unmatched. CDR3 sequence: CASSYTGAGGQPQHF. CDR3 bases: TGCGCCAGCAGCTACACAGGGGCCGGCGGTCAGCCCCAGCATTTT.

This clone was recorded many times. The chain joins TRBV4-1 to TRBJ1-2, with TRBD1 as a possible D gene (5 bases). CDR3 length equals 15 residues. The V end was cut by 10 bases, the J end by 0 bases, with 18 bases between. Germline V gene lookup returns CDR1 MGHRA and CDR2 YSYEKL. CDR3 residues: CATGWGDPTNYGYTF. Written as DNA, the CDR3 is TGCGCCACCGGGTGGGGGGATCCTACTAACTATGGCTACACCTTC.

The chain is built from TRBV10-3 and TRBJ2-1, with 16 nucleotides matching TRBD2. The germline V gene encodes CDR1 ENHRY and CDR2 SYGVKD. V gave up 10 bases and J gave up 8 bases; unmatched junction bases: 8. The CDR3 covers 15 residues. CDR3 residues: CATGEGTSGRDEQFF. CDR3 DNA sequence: TGTGCCACCGGAGAAGGGACTAGCGGGAGGGATGAGCAGTTCTTC.

CDR3 residues: CASSLPQVGSNQPQHF. The DNA for the CDR3 is TGTGCCAGCAGTTTACCACAAGTGGGAAGCAATCAGCCCCAGCATTTT. The chain couples TRBV28 to TRBJ1-5, with D unclear. Trimming stripped 2 bases from V and 1 base from J, with 12 bases between. This CDR3 contains 16 residues. CDR1 MDHEN and CDR2 SYDVKM come from the germline V gene.

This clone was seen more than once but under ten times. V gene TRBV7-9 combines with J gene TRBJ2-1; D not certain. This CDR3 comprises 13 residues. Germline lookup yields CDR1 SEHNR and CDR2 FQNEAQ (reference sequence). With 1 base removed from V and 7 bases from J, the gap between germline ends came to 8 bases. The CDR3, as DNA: TGTGCCAGCAGCTTAGGGCAGAGTAATGAGCAGTTCTTC. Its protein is CASSLGQSNEQFF.

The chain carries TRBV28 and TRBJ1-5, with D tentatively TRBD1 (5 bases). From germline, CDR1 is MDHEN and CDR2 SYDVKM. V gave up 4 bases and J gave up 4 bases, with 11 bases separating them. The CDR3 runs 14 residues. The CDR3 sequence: CASSSWTSNQPQHF. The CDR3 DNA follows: TGTGCCAGCAGTTCCTGGACATCTAATCAGCCCCAGCATTTT.

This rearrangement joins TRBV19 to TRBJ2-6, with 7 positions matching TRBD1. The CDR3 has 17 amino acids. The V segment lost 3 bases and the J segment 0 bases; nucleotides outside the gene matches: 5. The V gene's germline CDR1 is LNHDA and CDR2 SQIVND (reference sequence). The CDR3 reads CASSIQGQRSGANVLTF. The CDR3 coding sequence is TGTGCCAGTAGTATTCAGGGACAGCGCTCTGGGGCCAACGTCCTGACTTTC.

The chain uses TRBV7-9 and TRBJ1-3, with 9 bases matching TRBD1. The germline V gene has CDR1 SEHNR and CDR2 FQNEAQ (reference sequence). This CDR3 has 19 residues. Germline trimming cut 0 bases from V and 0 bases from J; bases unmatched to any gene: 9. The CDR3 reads CASSLALGQGTGSGNTIYF. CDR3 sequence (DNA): TGTGCCAGCAGCTTAGCTTTAGGACAGGGGACAGGCTCTGGAAACACCATATATTTT.

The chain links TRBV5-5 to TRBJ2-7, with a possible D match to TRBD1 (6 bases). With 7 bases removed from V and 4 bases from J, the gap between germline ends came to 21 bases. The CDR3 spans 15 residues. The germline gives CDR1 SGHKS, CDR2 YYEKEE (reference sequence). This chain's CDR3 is CASPGQPLAVYEQYF. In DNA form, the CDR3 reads TGTGCCAGCCCCGGACAGCCCTTAGCCGTTTACGAGCAGTACTTC.

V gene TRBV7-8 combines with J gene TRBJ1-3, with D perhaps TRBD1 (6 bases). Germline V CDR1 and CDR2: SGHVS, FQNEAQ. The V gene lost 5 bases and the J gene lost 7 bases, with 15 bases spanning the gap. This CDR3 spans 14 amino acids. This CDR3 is CASSRPGAGNTIYF. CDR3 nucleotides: TGTGCCAGCAGCCGCCCAGGGGCGGGGAACACCATATATTTT.

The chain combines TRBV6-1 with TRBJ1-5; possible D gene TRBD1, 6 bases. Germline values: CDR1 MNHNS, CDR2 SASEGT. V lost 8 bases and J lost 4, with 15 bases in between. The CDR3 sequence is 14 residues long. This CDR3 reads CASLSGANNQPQHF. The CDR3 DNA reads TGTGCCAGCCTTTCAGGGGCAAATAATCAGCCCCAGCATTTT.

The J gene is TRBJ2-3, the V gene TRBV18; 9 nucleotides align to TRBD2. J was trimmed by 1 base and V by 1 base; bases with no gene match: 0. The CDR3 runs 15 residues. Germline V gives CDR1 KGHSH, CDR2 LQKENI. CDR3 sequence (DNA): TGTGCCAGCTCACCACGGACTAGCGGCACAGATACGCAGTATTTT. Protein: CASSPRTSGTDTQYF.

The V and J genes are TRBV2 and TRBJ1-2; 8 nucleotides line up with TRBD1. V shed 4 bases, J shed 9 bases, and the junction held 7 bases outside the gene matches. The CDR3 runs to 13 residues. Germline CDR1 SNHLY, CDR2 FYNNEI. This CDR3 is CASSVTGEVSYTF. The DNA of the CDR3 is TGTGCCAGCAGTGTGACAGGGGAGGTTAGCTACACCTTC.

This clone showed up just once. CDR3 sequence (DNA): TGTGCCAGCAGCCGCATAGCAAATCAGCCCCAGCATTTT. Amino acids: CASSRIANQPQHF. This chain connects TRBV9 to TRBJ1-5; D ambiguous. This CDR3 has 13 amino acids. From germline, CDR1 is SGDLS and CDR2 YYNGEE. Trimming removed 4 bases at V and 4 bases at J, with 9 bases between.

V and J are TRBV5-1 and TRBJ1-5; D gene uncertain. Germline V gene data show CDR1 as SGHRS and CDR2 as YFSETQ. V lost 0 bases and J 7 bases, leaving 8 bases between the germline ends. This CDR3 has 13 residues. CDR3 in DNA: TGCGCCAGCAGCTTGGCGGCGGGCCAGCCCCAGCATTTT. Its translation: CASSLAAGQPQHF.

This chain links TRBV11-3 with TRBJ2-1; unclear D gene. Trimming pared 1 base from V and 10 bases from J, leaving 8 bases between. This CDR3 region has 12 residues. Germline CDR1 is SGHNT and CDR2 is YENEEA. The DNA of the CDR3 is TGTGCCAGCAGCTTAGGGGCGCGGGAGCAGTTCTTC. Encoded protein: CASSLGAREQFF.

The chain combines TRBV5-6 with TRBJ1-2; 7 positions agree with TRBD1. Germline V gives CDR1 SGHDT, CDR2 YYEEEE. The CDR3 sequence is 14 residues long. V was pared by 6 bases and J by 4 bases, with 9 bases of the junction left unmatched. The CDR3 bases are TGTGCCAGCACCAGAGACAGGGCTAGCTATGGCTACACCTTC. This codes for CASTRDRASYGYTF.

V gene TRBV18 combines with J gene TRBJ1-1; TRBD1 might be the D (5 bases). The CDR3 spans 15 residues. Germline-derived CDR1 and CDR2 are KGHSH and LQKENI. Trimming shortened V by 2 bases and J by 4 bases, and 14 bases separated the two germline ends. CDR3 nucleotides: TGTGCCAGCTCACCAATGGGACCCCGGCCCACTGAAGCTTTCTTT. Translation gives CASSPMGPRPTEAFF.

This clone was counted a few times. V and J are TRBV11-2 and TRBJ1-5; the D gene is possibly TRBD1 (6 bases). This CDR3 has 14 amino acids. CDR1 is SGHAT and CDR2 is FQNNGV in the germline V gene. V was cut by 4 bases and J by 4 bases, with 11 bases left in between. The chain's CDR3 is CASSSGHQNQPQHF. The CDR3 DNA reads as TGTGCCAGCAGCTCGGGACACCAGAATCAGCCCCAGCATTTT.

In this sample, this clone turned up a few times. As DNA, the CDR3 is TGTGCCAGCAGTCATCTGGCGGGAGACTACAATGAGCAGTTCTTC. The encoded protein is CASSHLAGDYNEQFF. This chain links TRBV6-1 with TRBJ2-1, with 7 bases aligning to TRBD2. V gave up 5 bases and J gave up 3 bases; unmatched junction bases: 7. This CDR3 comprises 15 residues. Germline assignment: CDR1 MNHNS and CDR2 SASEGT.

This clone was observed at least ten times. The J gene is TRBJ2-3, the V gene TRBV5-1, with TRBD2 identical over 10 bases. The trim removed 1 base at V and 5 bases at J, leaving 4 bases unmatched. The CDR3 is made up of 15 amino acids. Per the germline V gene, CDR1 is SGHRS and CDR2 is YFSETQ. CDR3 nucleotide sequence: TGCGCCAGCAGCTTGTCTAGCGGGAGTTTAGATACGCAGTATTTT. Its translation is CASSLSSGSLDTQYF.

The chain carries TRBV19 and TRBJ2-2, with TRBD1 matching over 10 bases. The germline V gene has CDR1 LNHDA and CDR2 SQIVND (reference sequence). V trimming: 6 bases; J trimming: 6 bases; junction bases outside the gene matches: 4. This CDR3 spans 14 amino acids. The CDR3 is CASRTGGASGELFF. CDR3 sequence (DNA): TGTGCCAGTAGGACAGGGGGCGCCTCCGGGGAGCTGTTTTTT.

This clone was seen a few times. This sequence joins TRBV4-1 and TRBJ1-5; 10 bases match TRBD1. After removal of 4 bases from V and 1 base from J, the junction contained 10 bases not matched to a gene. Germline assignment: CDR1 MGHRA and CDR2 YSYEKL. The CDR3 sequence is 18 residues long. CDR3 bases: TGCGCCAGCAGCCTCAGGCGGACGGGACAGGGGAGCAATCAGCCCCAGCATTTT. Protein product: CASSLRRTGQGSNQPQHF.

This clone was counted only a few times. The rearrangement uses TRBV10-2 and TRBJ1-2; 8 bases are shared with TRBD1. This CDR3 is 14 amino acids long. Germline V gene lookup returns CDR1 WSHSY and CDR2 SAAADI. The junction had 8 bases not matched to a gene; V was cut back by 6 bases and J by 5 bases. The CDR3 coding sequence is TGCGCCAGCAGCCGGGGACAGGAATTATATGGCTACACCTTC. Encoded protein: CASSRGQELYGYTF.